The present entry profiles one T cell receptor beta chain with its context. This sample was taken from a study of sequential checkpoint blockade in melanoma. Study in general: Patients were randomized 1:1 to nivolumab-then-ipilimumab or ipilimumab-then-nivolumab first-line.

Treatment of the sample: randomized to nivolumab then ipilimumab (arm A) or the reverse (arm B). Live CD3+CD8+ CD19− CD56− cells were sorted from PBMCs. Here immunoSEQ multiplex PCR was the method, and the copy in TCRdb shows in-frame clones only, minus some. The table includes 10,000 to 15,000 clones, about 61% detected once. This CDR3 contains 17 residues. The junction had 9 bases not matched to a gene; V was cut back by 0 bases and J by 8 bases. Germline CDR1 is MGHRA and CDR2 is YSYEKL. This sequence originates from a human donor with melanoma. Sequences were derived from CD8+ T cells sorted from blood (inferred from file names), sampled from a patient given nivolumab and ipilimumab in sequence. The chain carries TRBV4-1 and TRBJ2-2; TRBD1 matches at 10 bases. CDR3 sequence (DNA): TGCGCCAGCAGCCAAGAAGGGACAGGGGCCACGGTGGGGGAGCTGTTTTTT. This translates into CASSQEGTGATVGELFF.